The 27 T cell receptor beta chains given below trace back to one sample, sequenced in a study of neoadjuvant anti-PD-1 for oral cavity cancer. The assay was immunoSEQ multiplex PCR, and TCRdb's table has in-frame clones only and misses some. Here the sample spans over 11,000 clones, 70% to 80% being singletons. Material: PBMCs, obtained before nivolumab (anti-PD-1) treatment. The receptors derive from a person between 40 and 79 years old with oral cavity squamous cell carcinoma.

This clone was counted once. This chain uses TRBV27 with TRBJ2-1, with 9 bases identical to TRBD1. CDR1 MNHEY and CDR2 SMNVEV come from the germline V gene (reference sequence). V lost 2 bases and J lost 4; bases outside the gene matches: 6. This CDR3 comprises 16 residues. CDR3 protein: CASSLLGTGRYNEQFF. DNA of the CDR3: TGTGCCAGCAGTTTACTAGGGACAGGGCGATACAATGAGCAGTTCTTC.

The rearrangement uses TRBV7-8 and TRBJ1-2, with D possibly TRBD1 on 6 matching bases. The CDR3 consists of 15 residues. The germline V gene encodes CDR1 SGHVS and CDR2 FQNEAQ. With 4 bases removed from V and 2 bases from J, the gap between germline ends came to 14 bases. CDR3 sequence reads: CASSYRTARNYGYTF. CDR3 nucleotide sequence: TGTGCCAGCAGCTACCGGACAGCCCGGAACTATGGCTACACCTTC.

The chain couples TRBV9 to TRBJ2-3; D is unclear. Trimming shortened V by 0 bases and J by 4 bases, and 12 bases separated the two germline ends. Germline CDR1 is SGDLS and CDR2 is YYNGEE. The CDR3 runs to 15 residues. The CDR3 loop is CASSVGGSSADTQYF. CDR3 DNA sequence: TGTGCCAGCAGCGTAGGTGGTAGCAGCGCAGATACGCAGTATTTT.

This chain links TRBV6-1 with TRBJ1-2, with D possibly being TRBD1 (6 bases). Germline V gives CDR1 MNHNS, CDR2 SASEGT. The V gene lost 4 bases and the J gene lost 4 bases, with 16 bases spanning the gap. The CDR3 contains 15 residues. The CDR3 nucleotides are TGTGCCAGCAGTGGATGGGGGCGCGGGGGCTATGGCTACACCTTC. Its protein product is CASSGWGRGGYGYTF.

The V call is TRBV19, the J call TRBJ1-3, with TRBD1 matching over 7 bases. The trim removed 6 bases at V and 2 bases at J, leaving 1 base unmatched. The CDR3 contains 13 residues. CDR1 and CDR2 from the germline V gene are LNHDA and SQIVND (reference sequence). CDR3 in amino acids: CASSQGAGNTIYF. CDR3 sequence (DNA): TGTGCCAGTAGCCAGGGGGCTGGAAACACCATATATTTT.

This CDR3 reads CASTTLGGKETQYF. CDR3 DNA sequence: TGTGCCAGCACCACCTTAGGGGGGAAAGAGACCCAGTACTTC. The chain recombines TRBV6-5 with TRBJ2-5; D is possibly TRBD1 or TRBD2 (6 bases each). Trimming left V 7 bases short and J 3 bases short, with 15 bases between. CDR3 length: 14 residues. Per germline, CDR1 MNHEY and CDR2 SVGAGI.

The chain links TRBV5-4 to TRBJ1-4; no clear D gene. This CDR3 contains 14 residues. Trimming pared 2 bases from V and 4 bases from J, leaving 9 bases between. The germline gives CDR1 SGHNT, CDR2 YYREEE (reference sequence). The CDR3 DNA follows: TGTGCCAGCAGCTTCGGCTCGGGTAATGAAAAACTGTTTTTT. Protein sequence: CASSFGSGNEKLFF.

The J gene is TRBJ1-5, the V gene TRBV7-9; the D is unclear. Germline V gene lookup returns CDR1 SEHNR and CDR2 FQNEAQ (reference sequence). The V and J ends lost 2 bases and 2 bases respectively, with 10 bases between them. The CDR3 loop spans 15 amino acids. CDR3 sequence: CASSLSGLGNQPQHF. The CDR3 region has the DNA TGTGCCAGCAGCTTATCGGGTTTGGGCAATCAGCCCCAGCATTTT.

The chain links TRBV30 to TRBJ2-7; 8 nucleotides align to TRBD2. The CDR3 is made up of 15 amino acids. Per germline, CDR1 GTSNPN and CDR2 SVGIG (reference sequence). Unmatched junction bases numbered 12, after V lost 2 bases and J lost 6 bases. The CDR3 DNA is TGTGCCTGGAGTCCCAGAGCGGGAGCTCCCGGCGAGCAGTACTTC. It yields the protein CAWSPRAGAPGEQYF.

The chain uses TRBV11-2 and TRBJ2-7; TRBD2 matches at 9 bases. The CDR3 consists of 14 residues. The V and J ends lost 2 bases and 4 bases, in that order; junction bases with no gene match: 3. The germline V gene encodes CDR1 SGHAT and CDR2 FQNNGV. The CDR3 region has the DNA TGTGCCAGCAGCTTAAACAGCGGGAGGTACGAGCAGTACTTC. This gives the protein CASSLNSGRYEQYF. The full variable domain, rest sourced from reference TRBV11-2 and TRBJ2-7, is EAGVAQSPRYKIIEKRQSVAFWCNPISGHATLYWYQQILGQGPKLLIQFQNNGVVDDSQLPKDRFSAERLKGVDSTLKIQPAKLEDSAVYLCASSLNSGRYEQYFGPGTRLTVT.

This clone appeared a single time. The chain links TRBV6-1 to TRBJ2-1; D is possibly TRBD2 (5 bases). Germline CDR1 MNHNS, CDR2 SASEGT. V dropped 2 bases and J dropped 1 base, with 9 bases sitting between them. The CDR3 loop spans 15 amino acids. CDR3 in amino acids: CASSEIGGSYNEQFF. The CDR3 region has the DNA TGTGCCAGCAGTGAAATCGGAGGATCCTACAATGAGCAGTTCTTC.

This clone has more than one count but fewer than ten. The chain employs TRBV4-1 and TRBJ1-5; 7 bases map to TRBD1. Germline assignment: CDR1 MGHRA and CDR2 YSYEKL. V lost 4 bases and J lost 2; bases outside the gene matches: 2. The CDR3 runs to 14 residues. CDR3 nucleotides: TGCGCCAGCAGCCCAGGGACAGGCAATCAGCCCCAGCATTTT. It translates to CASSPGTGNQPQHF.

This clone was observed a few times. The chain joins TRBV15 to TRBJ1-5; D may be TRBD1 (6 bases). Germline V CDR1 and CDR2: LNHNV, YYDKDF (reference sequence). This CDR3 spans 14 amino acids. Trimming took off 4 bases at V and 4 bases at J, with 11 bases between the two ends. The CDR3 DNA sequence: TGTGCCACCAGCAAGAACAGGGAAAATCAGCCCCAGCATTTT. This translates into CATSKNRENQPQHF.

This clone was counted only a few times. The chain carries TRBV7-8 and TRBJ2-7, with a tentative D call TRBD1 (6 bases). Germline CDR1 SGHVS, CDR2 FQNEAQ. The CDR3 extends over 14 amino acids. V lost 7 bases and J lost 2, with 15 bases in between. CDR3 sequence reads: CASTPWTETYEQYF. CDR3 nucleotide sequence: TGTGCCAGCACCCCGTGGACAGAAACCTACGAGCAGTACTTC.

This clone was recorded a few times. This chain joins TRBV5-1 and TRBJ1-2; D not resolved. This CDR3 has 13 amino acids. CDR1 is SGHRS and CDR2 is YFSETQ in the germline V gene. V was cut by 0 bases and J by 4 bases, with 7 bases left in between. The CDR3 DNA follows: TGCGCCAGCAGCTTGGGAACGCTCTATGGCTACACCTTC. It specifies CASSLGTLYGYTF.

Here the CDR3 DNA reads TGTGCCAGCAGTACTGTGGGCACTGAAGCTTTCTTT. Its translation: CASSTVGTEAFF. The V call is TRBV27, the J call TRBJ1-1; D not certain. Trimming cost V 5 bases and J 4 bases, with 8 bases left between them. This CDR3 region has 12 residues. Germline loops: CDR1 MNHEY, CDR2 SMNVEV (reference sequence).

The chain couples TRBV5-1 to TRBJ2-7; D uncertain. Germline values: CDR1 SGHRS, CDR2 YFSETQ. V lost 3 bases to trimming and J lost 3 bases, with 4 bases between them. The CDR3 extends over 11 amino acids. The CDR3: CASSSHYEQYF. The CDR3 DNA is TGCGCCAGCAGCTCTCACTACGAGCAGTACTTC.

CDR3 protein: CASSPRERGAYNEQFF. For the CDR3, the DNA is TGTGCCAGCAGCCCCCGTGAGCGCGGGGCCTACAATGAGCAGTTCTTC. The genes are TRBV7-3 and TRBJ2-1; the D gene is possibly TRBD2 (6 bases). Germline-derived CDR1 and CDR2 are SGHTA and FQGTGA. This CDR3 has 16 residues. Trimming stripped 5 bases from V and 2 bases from J, with 16 bases between.

This clone showed up just a few times. V and J are TRBV10-1 and TRBJ2-2, with TRBD1 as a possible D gene (6 bases). The CDR3 sequence is 15 residues long. Germline V lookup: CDR1 WNHNN, CDR2 SYGVQD (reference sequence). Trimming stripped 0 bases from V and 10 bases from J, with 15 bases between. The CDR3 DNA reads TGCGCCAGCAGTGAGTCAGGGGCCAGGGGCGCGGAGCTGTTTTTT. This translates into CASSESGARGAELFF.

The V gene is TRBV6-5, the J gene TRBJ1-4; D is unclear. Germline lookup yields CDR1 MNHEY and CDR2 SVGAGI. V lost 4 bases and J 5 bases, leaving 8 bases between the germline ends. This CDR3 region has 13 residues. CDR3 amino acids: CASSSGLNEKLFF. For the CDR3, the DNA is TGTGCCAGCAGTTCCGGCCTCAATGAAAAACTGTTTTTT.

The J gene is TRBJ1-4, the V gene TRBV5-1; D is uncertain. The germline V gene encodes CDR1 SGHRS and CDR2 YFSETQ. Trimming cost V 1 base and J 0 bases, with 10 bases left between them. The CDR3 is 16 amino acids. DNA of the CDR3: TGCGCCAGCAGCTTGTTTCAAATTGCAACTAATGAAAAACTGTTTTTT. Translated, it gives CASSLFQIATNEKLFF.

There are a few counts of this clone. This chain links TRBV10-2 with TRBJ2-5; D gene uncertain. The germline CDR1 and CDR2 sequences are WSHSY and SAAADI. V lost 4 bases and J 2 bases, leaving 8 bases between the germline ends. The CDR3 totals 13 residues. This CDR3 is CASSVLRQETQYF. CDR3 nucleotides: TGCGCCAGCAGTGTGTTGCGGCAAGAGACCCAGTACTTC.

The chain has TRBV6-5 and TRBJ2-1; tentatively, D is TRBD1 (6 bases). The CDR3 totals 14 residues. The V gene's germline CDR1 is MNHEY and CDR2 SVGAGI. V lost 8 bases and J lost 7, with 18 bases in between. The CDR3 nucleotides are TGTGCCAGCGGCCCAATGGGGGCAATTAATGAGCAGTTCTTC. Its protein product is CASGPMGAINEQFF.

This clone turned up a few times. V and J are TRBV10-3 and TRBJ1-2; no clear D gene. This CDR3 region has 14 residues. Germline loops: CDR1 ENHRY, CDR2 SYGVKD. V was shortened by 0 bases and J by 0 bases, with 5 bases between the two germline ends. The CDR3 loop reads CAISESGTNYGYTF. DNA of the CDR3: TGTGCCATCAGTGAGTCGGGGACTAACTATGGCTACACCTTC.

This chain joins TRBV2 and TRBJ2-2; 7 positions match TRBD1. This CDR3 spans 16 amino acids. The germline V gene has CDR1 SNHLY and CDR2 FYNNEI. The V gene end was trimmed by 7 bases and the J gene end by 0 bases; junction bases not matched to a gene: 8. The CDR3 reads CASTHRGPTNTGELFF. CDR3 DNA: TGTGCCAGCACCCACAGGGGCCCGACGAACACCGGGGAGCTGTTTTTT.

The chain has TRBV5-6 and TRBJ1-1; 8 bases agree with TRBD1. This CDR3 contains 17 residues. V lost 0 bases, J lost 4 bases, and 11 bases stayed unmatched. CDR1 SGHDT and CDR2 YYEEEE come from the germline V gene. The CDR3 bases are TGTGCCAGCAGCTTGGCCGCAGGGGGCCTTTTTGGCACTGAAGCTTTCTTT. It specifies CASSLAAGGLFGTEAFF. The whole variable domain, filled in from reference TRBV5-6 and TRBJ1-1, reads DAGVTQSPTHLIKTRGQQVTLRCSPKSGHDTVSWYQQALGQGPQFIFQYYEEEERQRGNFPDRFSGHQFPNYSSELNVNALLLGDSALYLCASSLAAGGLFGTEAFFGQGTRLTVV.

The chain combines TRBV5-1 with TRBJ1-5, with 9 nucleotides matching TRBD1. The junction had 4 bases not matched to a gene; V was cut back by 6 bases and J by 3 bases. This CDR3 spans 14 amino acids. Looked up from germline, CDR1 is SGHRS and CDR2 is YFSETQ. CDR3 loop: CASTRDRANQPQHF. CDR3 bases: TGCGCCAGCACCAGGGACAGGGCCAATCAGCCCCAGCATTTT.